A selection of T cell receptor beta chains follows, all from one sample in a study of cytomegalovirus exposure and HLA in healthy donors. Data came from immunoSEQ multiplex PCR; TCRdb stores just in-frame clones and leaves some out. The repertoire holds more than 150,000 clones, with around 83% as singletons. The sample consisted of PBMCs. All receptors come from a young woman in good health and CMV-seronegative. Each CDR3 is given with its conserved first and last residue. Each record gives: J gene, clone size, V gene, D gene, CDR3 DNA, CDR3 protein. D genes are given only for firm matches. The listing skips clone size in some rows; elsewhere it reads once, few, many or a size class.

>TRBJ2-7|NA|TRBV6-1|TRBD1
TGTGCCAGCAGCGAACCGGGACAGTCCTACGAGCAGTACTTC
CASSEPGQSYEQYF
>TRBJ2-6|NA|TRBV9|NA
TGTGCCAGCAGCGTCCAGGGAGGAGGGCTCTCTGGGGCCAACGTCCTGACTTTC
CASSVQGGGLSGANVLTF
>TRBJ2-7|once|TRBV14|TRBD2
TGTGCCAGCAGCCAAGGAATTCAGCGGGACCGCCCCTACGAGCAGTACTTC
CASSQGIQRDRPYEQYF
>TRBJ2-5|NA|TRBV29-1|NA
TGCAGCGTTGGAGGGGGGGTAGGAGAGACCCAGTACTTC
CSVGGGVGETQYF
>TRBJ2-3|few|TRBV7-3|TRBD2
TGTGCCAGCAGCTTGACTAGCGGGAGGACAGATACGCAGTATTTT
CASSLTSGRTDTQYF
>TRBJ2-7|NA|TRBV28|NA
TGTGCCAGCAGTCCACCTATCTACGAGCAGTACTTC
CASSPPIYEQYF
>TRBJ2-2|NA|TRBV5-4|NA
TGTGCCAGCAGCACCGTCGAACTGCATGCGAACACCGGGGAGCTGTTTTTT
CASSTVELHANTGELFF
>TRBJ2-7|NA|TRBV9|TRBD2
TGTGCCAGCAGCCCCTCGGGGGGGTCCAGCTCCTACGAGCAGTACTTC
CASSPSGGSSSYEQYF
>TRBJ2-3|NA|TRBV7-9|NA
TGTGCCAGCAGCTTAACAGGGTCGAGAACAGATACGCAGTATTTT
CASSLTGSRTDTQYF
>TRBJ2-7|NA|TRBV4-1|TRBD1
TGCGCCAGCAGCCACTCTCCGGGACAGGCACTGTTCCTCACCTACGAGCAGTACTTC
CASSHSPGQALFLTYEQYF
>TRBJ2-3|NA|TRBV5-1|TRBD2
TGCGCCAGCAGCTCAGTGAGCGGGATTGGCACAGATACGCAGTATTTT
CASSSVSGIGTDTQYF
>TRBJ2-1|NA|TRBV18|NA
TGTGCCAGCTCACCTTCCAGGGGCAATGAGCAGTTCTTC
CASSPSRGNEQFF
>TRBJ1-6|NA|TRBV6-6|NA
TGTGCCAGCAGAGATCAGGGTTTAGGCGCTAATTCACCCCTCCACTTT
CASRDQGLGANSPLHF
>TRBJ2-1|few|TRBV6-5|TRBD2
TGTGCCAGCAGTACGACTAGCGGGTTGGGCAATGAGCAGTTCTTC
CASSTTSGLGNEQFF
>TRBJ1-2|once|TRBV7-9|TRBD1
TGTGCCAGCAGCTTTGACAGGGGGCTTTACTATGGCTACACCTTC
CASSFDRGLYYGYTF
>TRBJ2-7|NA|TRBV7-9|NA
TGTGCCAGCAGCTTAGAGGGAGACGAGCAGTACTTC
CASSLEGDEQYF
>TRBJ2-5|NA|TRBV5-1|TRBD1
TGCGCCAGCAGCATTTGGCCGGGACAGGGATTGGGCGAGACCCAGTACTTC
CASSIWPGQGLGETQYF
>TRBJ2-1|NA|TRBV4-2|TRBD2
TGTGCCAGCAGCCAAGATAGAGCGGGAAAGAATGAGCAGTTCTTC
CASSQDRAGKNEQFF
>TRBJ2-1|NA|TRBV2|TRBD1
TGTGCCAGAGGACAGGGTGTTGTAAATGAGCAGTTCTTC
CARGQGVVNEQFF
>TRBJ1-4|few|TRBV5-6|NA
TGTGCCAGCAGCTTACTTCCGGGGGCAACTAATGAAAAACTGTTTTTT
CASSLLPGATNEKLFF
>TRBJ2-7|few|TRBV10-3|TRBD1
TGTGCCATCAGTTCGGACAGGGGGCCCTACGAGCAGTACTTC
CAISSDRGPYEQYF
>TRBJ2-6|NA|TRBV7-5|NA
TGTGCCAGAAGCCTCCACTTCGATCCCCTAGCGGGAGGTCTCTCTGGGGCCAACGTCCTGACTTTC
CARSLHFDPLAGGLSGANVLTF
>TRBJ1-6|few|TRBV4-1|TRBD1
TGCGCCAGCAGCCAACAGGACCAACAGACAGGGCCCTTGGGTTCACCCCTCCACTTT
CASSQQDQQTGPLGSPLHF
>TRBJ1-5|NA|TRBV19|NA
TGTGCCAGTAGTAAACTCGACAGCGATCAGCCCCAGCATTTT
CASSKLDSDQPQHF
>TRBJ1-1|few|TRBV30|NA
TGTGCCTGGAATGTCCACAGGGTGAGGAACGCTGAAGCTTTCTTT
CAWNVHRVRNAEAFF
>TRBJ2-5|NA|TRBV7-3|TRBD1
TGTGCCAGCAGCTTGATCAGGGGGCGCGGAGAGACCCAGTACTTC
CASSLIRGRGETQYF
>TRBJ2-7|NA|TRBV6-5|TRBD2
TGTGCCAGCAGTCATAGCGGGGGGCCCTACGAGCAGTACTTC
CASSHSGGPYEQYF
>TRBJ1-1|NA|TRBV19|NA
TGTGCCAGTAGTTTTTCAGATGAGAACACTGAAGCTTTCTTT
CASSFSDENTEAFF
>TRBJ2-2|NA|TRBV6-5|NA
TGTGCCAGCAGTTACGCCCGGGGCGGGGTCGGGGAGCTGTTTTTT
CASSYARGGVGELFF
>TRBJ2-5|NA|TRBV27|TRBD2
TGTGCCAGCAGTTCGGTGGCGGGAGTTGAGCAGTACTTC
CASSSVAGVEQYF
>TRBJ2-7|NA|TRBV18|NA
TGTGCCAGCTCAGAACAACGGGAGTACGAGCAGTACTTC
CASSEQREYEQYF
>TRBJ1-1|few|TRBV7-9|NA
TGTGCCAGCAGCTTTGGGGGGGAGACTGAAGCTTTCTTT
CASSFGGETEAFF
>TRBJ2-5|NA|TRBV2|TRBD2
TGTGCCAGCAGCGAGGGGGGGAGGACTAGCGGGATGGAGACCCAGTACTTC
CASSEGGRTSGMETQYF
>TRBJ1-2|few|TRBV6-5|NA
TGTGCCAGCAGTTACTCTGAGGGAGGCAGTTATGGCTACACCTTC
CASSYSEGGSYGYTF
>TRBJ2-1|NA|TRBV29-1|TRBD1
TGCAGCGTTGCCGAGGGGGCTAATGAGCAGTTCTTC
CSVAEGANEQFF
>TRBJ2-7|NA|TRBV27|NA
TGTGCCAGCAGTCCGAGATGGGGGGATTACGAGCAGTACTTC
CASSPRWGDYEQYF
>TRBJ1-1|NA|TRBV29-1|NA
TGCAGCGTTATTCCGGGAGCTGGCACTGAAGCTTTCTTT
CSVIPGAGTEAFF
>TRBJ1-2|NA|TRBV27|TRBD1
TGTGCCAGCAGCAGTCAGACAGGGCCGCGAGGCTACACCTTC
CASSSQTGPRGYTF
>TRBJ1-1|NA|TRBV27|NA
TGTGCCAGCAGTTTATTTGAGCCAAGATACACTGAAGCTTTCTTT
CASSLFEPRYTEAFF
>TRBJ2-1|NA|TRBV29-1|TRBD2
TGCAGCGTTGGACTAGCATTTTTGAATCAGTTCTTC
CSVGLAFLNQFF
>TRBJ2-1|NA|TRBV5-4|TRBD1
TGTGCCAGCAGCTTGCAGGGGGCCTCCTACAATGAGCAGTTCTTC
CASSLQGASYNEQFF
>TRBJ1-1|once|TRBV6-5|NA
TGTGCCAGCAGTTTGAAAAGGAGGCTTGGTGAAGCTTTCTTT
CASSLKRRLGEAFF
>TRBJ2-7|NA|TRBV2|TRBD1
TGTGCCAGCGGGCCGGGACAGGGGTCCGCAGCGGGAAGGGGCGAGCAGTACTTC
CASGPGQGSAAGRGEQYF
>TRBJ1-2|NA|TRBV6-1|NA
TGTGCCAGCAGTAGGCAGGGGAGTCTTGGCTACACCTTC
CASSRQGSLGYTF
>TRBJ1-2|NA|TRBV19|TRBD1
TGTGCCAGCCGGGACAGGACTGAGGCGGGCTACACCTTC
CASRDRTEAGYTF
>TRBJ1-5|NA|TRBV11-3|NA
TGTGCCAGCAGCCTACGAAATCAGCCCCAGCATTTT
CASSLRNQPQHF
>TRBJ2-5|NA|TRBV27|TRBD1
TGTGCCAGCAGTCAAAACCGGGACAGGGGGCCTGGGACCCAGTACTTC
CASSQNRDRGPGTQYF
>TRBJ1-1|NA|TRBV19|NA
TGTGCCAGTAGTATTCCGGGGTTGAACACTGAAGCTTTCTTT
CASSIPGLNTEAFF
>TRBJ2-7|once|TRBV19|TRBD1
TGTGCCAGTTCGGGACAGCCGAGCTCCTACGAGCAGTACTTC
CASSGQPSSYEQYF
>TRBJ1-5|NA|TRBV6-5|NA
TGTGCCAGCAGGGGGCCTAATCAGCCCCAGCATTTT
CASRGPNQPQHF
>TRBJ2-5|NA|TRBV30|NA
TGTGCCTGGAGTGTTGGGCTCCAAGAGACCCAGTACTTC
CAWSVGLQETQYF
>TRBJ2-6|once|TRBV5-1|NA
TGCGCCAGCAGCTTGGGGCCCTCTGGGGCCAACGTCCTGACTTTC
CASSLGPSGANVLTF
>TRBJ1-5|NA|TRBV19|NA
TGTGCCAGTAGTATTCTAGGTCCACCGAATCAGCCCCAGCATTTT
CASSILGPPNQPQHF
>TRBJ2-3|NA|TRBV5-1|NA
TGCGCCAGCAGCTTGATGTCAGGGGCGGATACGCAGTATTTT
CASSLMSGADTQYF
>TRBJ2-1|NA|TRBV27|TRBD2
TGTGCCAGCAGTCCCTCCAAGCGGGATGGCAGGAATGAGCAGTTCTTC
CASSPSKRDGRNEQFF